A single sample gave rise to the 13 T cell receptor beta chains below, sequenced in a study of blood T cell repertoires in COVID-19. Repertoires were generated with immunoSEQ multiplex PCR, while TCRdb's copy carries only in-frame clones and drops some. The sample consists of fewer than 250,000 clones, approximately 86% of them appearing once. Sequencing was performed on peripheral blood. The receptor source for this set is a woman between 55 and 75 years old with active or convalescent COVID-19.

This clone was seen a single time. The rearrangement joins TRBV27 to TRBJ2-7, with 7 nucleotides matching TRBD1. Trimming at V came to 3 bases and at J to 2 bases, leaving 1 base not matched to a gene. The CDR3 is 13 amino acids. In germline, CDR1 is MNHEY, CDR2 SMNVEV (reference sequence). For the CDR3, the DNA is TGTGCCAGCAGTTTCCAGGGGGCCTACGAGCAGTACTTC. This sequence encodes CASSFQGAYEQYF.

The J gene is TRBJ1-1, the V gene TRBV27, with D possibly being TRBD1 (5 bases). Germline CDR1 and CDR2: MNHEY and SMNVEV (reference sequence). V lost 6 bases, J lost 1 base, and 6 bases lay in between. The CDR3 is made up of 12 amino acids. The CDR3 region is CASRTANTEAFF. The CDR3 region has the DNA TGTGCCAGCAGGACAGCGAACACTGAAGCTTTCTTT.

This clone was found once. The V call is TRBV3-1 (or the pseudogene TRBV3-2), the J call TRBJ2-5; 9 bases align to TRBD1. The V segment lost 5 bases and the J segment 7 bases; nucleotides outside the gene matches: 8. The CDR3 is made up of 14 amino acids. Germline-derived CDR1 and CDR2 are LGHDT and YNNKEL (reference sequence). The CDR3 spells CASSARTGEGTQYF. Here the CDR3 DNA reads TGTGCCAGCAGCGCCCGGACAGGGGAAGGGACCCAGTACTTC.

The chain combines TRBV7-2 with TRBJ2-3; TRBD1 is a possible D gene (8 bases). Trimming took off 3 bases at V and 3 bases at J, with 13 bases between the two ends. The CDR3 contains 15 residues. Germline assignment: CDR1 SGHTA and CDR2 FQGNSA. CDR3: CASSFDRGGTDTQYF. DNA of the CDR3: TGTGCCAGCAGCTTTGACAGGGGAGGGACAGATACGCAGTATTTT.

This chain's CDR3 is CASSEYRGRSSEQYF. DNA of the CDR3: TGCGCCAGCAGTGAGTATAGGGGGCGTTCGAGCGAGCAGTACTTC. The chain employs TRBV10-2 and TRBJ2-7; 7 bases line up with TRBD1. The germline CDR1 and CDR2 sequences are WSHSY and SAAADI. V shed 1 base, J shed 6 bases, and the junction held 9 bases outside the gene matches. The CDR3 extends over 15 amino acids.

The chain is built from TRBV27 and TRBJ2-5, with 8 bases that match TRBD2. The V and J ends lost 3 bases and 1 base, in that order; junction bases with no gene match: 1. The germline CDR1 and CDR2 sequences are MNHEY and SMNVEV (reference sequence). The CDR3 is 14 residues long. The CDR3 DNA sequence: TGTGCCAGCAGTTTGCGGGGGGCCCAAGAGACCCAGTACTTC. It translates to CASSLRGAQETQYF.

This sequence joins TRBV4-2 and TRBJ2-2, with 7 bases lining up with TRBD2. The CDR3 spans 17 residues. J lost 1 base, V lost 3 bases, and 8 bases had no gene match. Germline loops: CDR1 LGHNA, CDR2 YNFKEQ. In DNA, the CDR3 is TGTGCCAGCAGCCACCGGGTGGGGGGGGTGAACACCGGGGAGCTGTTTTTT. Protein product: CASSHRVGGVNTGELFF.

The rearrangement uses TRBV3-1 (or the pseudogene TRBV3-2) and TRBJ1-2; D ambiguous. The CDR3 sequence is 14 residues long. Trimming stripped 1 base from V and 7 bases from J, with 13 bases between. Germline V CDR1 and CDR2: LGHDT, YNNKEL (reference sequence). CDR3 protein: CASSQVPTESGYTF. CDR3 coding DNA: TGTGCCAGCAGCCAAGTTCCTACGGAGAGTGGCTACACCTTC.

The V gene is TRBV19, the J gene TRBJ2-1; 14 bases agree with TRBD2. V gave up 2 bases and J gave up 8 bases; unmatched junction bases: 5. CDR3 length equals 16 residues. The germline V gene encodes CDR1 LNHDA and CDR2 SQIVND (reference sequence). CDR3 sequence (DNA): TGTGCCAGTAGTATACCCGGGACTAGCGGGAGAGATGAGCAGTTCTTC. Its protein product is CASSIPGTSGRDEQFF. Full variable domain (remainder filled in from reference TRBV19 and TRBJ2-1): DGGITQSPKYLFRKEGQNVTLSCEQNLNHDAMYWYRQDPGQGLRLIYYSQIVNDFQKGDIAEGYSVSREKKESFPLTVTSAQKNPTAFYLCASSIPGTSGRDEQFFGPGTRLTVL.

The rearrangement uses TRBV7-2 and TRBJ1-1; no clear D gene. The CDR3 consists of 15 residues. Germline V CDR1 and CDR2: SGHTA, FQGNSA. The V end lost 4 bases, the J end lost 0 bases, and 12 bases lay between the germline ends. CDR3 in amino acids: CASSSQQLLNTEAFF. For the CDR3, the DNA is TGTGCCAGCAGCTCCCAACAGCTCCTGAACACTGAAGCTTTCTTT.

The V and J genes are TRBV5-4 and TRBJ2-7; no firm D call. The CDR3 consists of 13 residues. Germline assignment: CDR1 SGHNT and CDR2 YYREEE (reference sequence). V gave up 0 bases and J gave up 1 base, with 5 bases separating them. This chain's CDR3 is CASSLDRSYEQYF. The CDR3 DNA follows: TGTGCCAGCAGCTTGGACAGATCCTACGAGCAGTACTTC.

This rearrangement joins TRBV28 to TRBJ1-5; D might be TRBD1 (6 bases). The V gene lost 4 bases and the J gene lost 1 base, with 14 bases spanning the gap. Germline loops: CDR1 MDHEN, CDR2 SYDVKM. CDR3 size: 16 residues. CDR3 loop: CASSSRTDLSNQPQHF. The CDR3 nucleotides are TGTGCCAGCAGTTCACGGACAGACCTAAGCAATCAGCCCCAGCATTTT.

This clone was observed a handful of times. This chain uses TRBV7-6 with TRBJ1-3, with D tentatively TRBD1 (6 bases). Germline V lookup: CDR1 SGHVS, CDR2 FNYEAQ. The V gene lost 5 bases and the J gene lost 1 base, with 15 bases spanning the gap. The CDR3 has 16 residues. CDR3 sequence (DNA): TGTGCCAGCAGCCCACGCAACAGGGAATCTGGAAACACCATATATTTT. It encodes CASSPRNRESGNTIYF.